The rows below give T cell receptor beta chains drawn from one sample of a study of T cell repertoires in cytomegalovirus infection. Each CDR3 protein is one row after TCRdb ran MiXCR on the reads. The table lists about 830,000 distinct CDR3 sequences, 30% to 35% of them singletons. For these receptors, no antigen is known. The sample here was cultured CD8+ T cells from PBMCs, taken from culture after CMV antigen stimulation. The receptors derive from a human donor in good health (CMV status not recorded). Some clones in this sample may be carry-over from other donors' samples. Each CDR3 is given with its conserved first and last residue. A D gene is named only where the DNA matches it firmly. Clone size, where shown, is once, few, many, or a class for clones that have expanded.

v_gene: TRBV2; j_gene: TRBJ1-1; d_gene: TRBD1; abundance: .; CDR3aa: CASSEGRGREAFF; CDR3nt: TGTGCCAGCAGTGAAGGCAGGGGGCGTGAAGCTTTCTTT
v_gene: TRBV27; j_gene: TRBJ2-3; d_gene: TRBD2; abundance: .; CDR3aa: CASGRAGGTDTQYF; CDR3nt: TGTGCCAGCGGGAGGGCGGGGGGTACAGATACGCAGTATTTT
v_gene: TRBV10-2; j_gene: TRBJ1-1; d_gene: .; abundance: .; CDR3aa: CASRSDKGRTEAFF; CDR3nt: TGCGCCAGCAGGAGTGACAAGGGGAGAACTGAAGCTTTCTTT
v_gene: TRBV7-3; j_gene: TRBJ2-5; d_gene: .; abundance: .; CDR3aa: CASSLGGGTEETQYF; CDR3nt: TGTGCCAGCAGCTTAGGCGGAGGGACAGAAGAGACCCAGTACTTC
v_gene: TRBV7-9; j_gene: TRBJ2-3; d_gene: .; abundance: .; CDR3aa: CASQFPQIGDTQYF; CDR3nt: TGTGCCAGCCAATTCCCCCAGATAGGAGATACGCAGTATTTT
v_gene: TRBV11-1; j_gene: TRBJ2-3; d_gene: .; abundance: many; CDR3aa: CASSLRDPDTQYF; CDR3nt: TGTGCCAGCAGCTTGAGGGATCCAGATACGCAGTATTTT
v_gene: TRBV6-4; j_gene: TRBJ1-2; d_gene: TRBD1; abundance: .; CDR3aa: CASSDSGTGQGYTF; CDR3nt: TGTGCCAGCAGTGACTCTGGGACAGGGCAGGGCTACACCTTC
v_gene: TRBV10-3; j_gene: TRBJ1-1; d_gene: .; abundance: few; CDR3aa: CAISEITTGHTEAFF; CDR3nt: TGTGCCATCAGTGAGATAACCACAGGGCACACTGAAGCTTTCTTT
v_gene: TRBV20-1; j_gene: TRBJ2-7; d_gene: TRBD2; abundance: .; CDR3aa: CSARGAGAAYEQYF; CDR3nt: TGCAGTGCTAGAGGAGCGGGGGCCGCCTACGAGCAGTACTTC
v_gene: TRBV27; j_gene: TRBJ2-2; d_gene: .; abundance: .; CDR3aa: CASGRQIAGELFF; CDR3nt: TGTGCCAGCGGACGACAAATCGCCGGGGAGCTGTTTTTT
v_gene: TRBV7-9; j_gene: TRBJ2-2; d_gene: TRBD1; abundance: few; CDR3aa: CASSSEGGARTGELFF; CDR3nt: TGTGCCAGCAGCTCTGAAGGGGGCGCGCGCACCGGGGAGCTGTTTTTT
v_gene: TRBV7-2; j_gene: TRBJ1-1; d_gene: .; abundance: many; CDR3aa: CASSLDPWEGNTEAFF; CDR3nt: TGTGCCAGCAGTCTCGACCCGTGGGAGGGCAACACTGAAGCTTTCTTT
v_gene: TRBV4-1; j_gene: TRBJ1-1; d_gene: TRBD1; abundance: few; CDR3aa: CASSQEAGGPEAFF; CDR3nt: TGCGCCAGCAGCCAAGAAGCAGGGGGGCCTGAAGCTTTCTTT
v_gene: TRBV5-8; j_gene: TRBJ2-1; d_gene: .; abundance: many; CDR3aa: CASSPEINEQFF; CDR3nt: TGTGCCAGCAGCCCCGAGATCAATGAGCAGTTCTTC
v_gene: TRBV7-9; j_gene: TRBJ1-5; d_gene: .; abundance: few; CDR3aa: CASSNKGSNQPQHF; CDR3nt: TGTGCCAGCAGTAATAAGGGGAGCAATCAGCCCCAGCATTTT
v_gene: TRBV27; j_gene: TRBJ2-3; d_gene: .; abundance: many; CDR3aa: CASSLSGTDTQYF; CDR3nt: TGTGCCAGCAGCTTAAGCGGAACAGATACGCAGTATTTT
v_gene: TRBV6-2/TRBV6-3; j_gene: TRBJ1-2; d_gene: .; abundance: many; CDR3aa: CASSSPLVHYGYTF; CDR3nt: TGTGCCAGCAGTAGCCCCCTGGTTCACTATGGCTACACCTTC
v_gene: TRBV29-1; j_gene: TRBJ2-5; d_gene: TRBD2; abundance: few; CDR3aa: CSASGGARETQYF; CDR3nt: TGCAGCGCTAGCGGGGGGGCAAGAGAGACCCAGTACTTC
v_gene: TRBV6-5; j_gene: TRBJ2-2; d_gene: TRBD2; abundance: many; CDR3aa: CASSYSSGGVTGELFF; CDR3nt: TGTGCCAGCAGTTACTCTAGCGGGGGGGTTACCGGGGAGCTGTTTTTT
v_gene: TRBV2; j_gene: TRBJ2-1; d_gene: .; abundance: few; CDR3aa: CASSGSNNEQFF; CDR3nt: TGTGCCAGCAGTGGCAGTAACAATGAGCAGTTCTTC
v_gene: TRBV6-1; j_gene: TRBJ1-4; d_gene: .; abundance: .; CDR3aa: CASSEPGASYEKLFF; CDR3nt: TGTGCCAGCAGTGAGCCAGGGGCATCCTATGAAAAACTGTTTTTT
v_gene: TRBV7-2; j_gene: TRBJ1-1; d_gene: TRBD1; abundance: many; CDR3aa: CASRGRDRFDTEAFF; CDR3nt: TGTGCCAGCAGAGGAAGGGACAGATTCGACACTGAAGCTTTCTTT
v_gene: TRBV27; j_gene: TRBJ2-5; d_gene: TRBD2; abundance: .; CDR3aa: CASRRRGRFQETQYF; CDR3nt: TGTGCCAGCCGTAGGCGGGGGAGGTTCCAAGAGACCCAGTACTTC
v_gene: TRBV5-5; j_gene: TRBJ1-4; d_gene: .; abundance: many; CDR3aa: CASSLWYSGIITNEKLFF; CDR3nt: TGTGCCAGCAGCTTGTGGTACTCAGGGATTATCACTAATGAAAAACTGTTTTTT
v_gene: TRBV2; j_gene: TRBJ1-1; d_gene: .; abundance: .; CDR3aa: CASLVRDTVEAFF; CDR3nt: TGTGCCAGCTTAGTCCGGGATACGGTTGAAGCTTTCTTT
v_gene: TRBV6-5; j_gene: TRBJ2-2; d_gene: .; abundance: .; CDR3aa: CASTYRDMSGELFF; CDR3nt: TGTGCCAGCACCTACAGGGATATGAGCGGGGAGCTGTTTTTT
v_gene: TRBV11-2; j_gene: TRBJ1-1; d_gene: TRBD1; abundance: .; CDR3aa: CASSPRGQDTEAFF; CDR3nt: TGTGCCAGCAGCCCGAGGGGACAGGACACTGAAGCTTTCTTT
v_gene: TRBV5-1; j_gene: TRBJ2-1; d_gene: TRBD2; abundance: .; CDR3aa: CASSFLAGGDEQFF; CDR3nt: TGCGCCAGCAGCTTTCTAGCGGGAGGGGATGAGCAGTTCTTC
v_gene: TRBV7-9; j_gene: TRBJ1-2; d_gene: .; abundance: few; CDR3aa: CASSLDQGYYGYTF; CDR3nt: TGTGCCAGCAGCTTAGACCAGGGATACTATGGCTACACCTTC
v_gene: TRBV4-2; j_gene: TRBJ2-2; d_gene: TRBD2; abundance: .; CDR3aa: CASSPLGGGSTGELFF; CDR3nt: TGTGCCAGCAGCCCCCTTGGGGGGGGTAGCACCGGGGAGCTGTTTTTT
v_gene: TRBV2; j_gene: TRBJ1-2; d_gene: TRBD1; abundance: .; CDR3aa: CASSGRGPHYGYTF; CDR3nt: TGTGCCAGCAGTGGCAGGGGGCCCCACTATGGCTACACCTTC
v_gene: TRBV7-2; j_gene: TRBJ2-3; d_gene: .; abundance: once; CDR3aa: CASSFQEPGTDTQYF; CDR3nt: TGTGCCAGCAGCTTTCAGGAACCAGGCACAGATACGCAGTATTTT
v_gene: TRBV7-2; j_gene: TRBJ2-2; d_gene: .; abundance: many; CDR3aa: CASSLASIRQGSTGELFF; CDR3nt: TGTGCCAGCAGCTTAGCGAGTATTAGGCAGGGATCCACCGGGGAGCTGTTTTTT